The rows below give T cell receptor beta chains drawn from one sample of a study of OX40 agonist ivuxolimab in advanced cancers. The method was immunoSEQ multiplex PCR; TCRdb's version includes in-frame clones alone and lacks a portion of them. There are about 46,000 clones in the sample; around 90% occur only once, and 10% to 15% lies in the top ten. The specimen was CD4+ or CD8+ T cells sorted from blood, collected in a trial of the OX40 agonist ivuxolimab. The source of these receptors is an adult with an advanced solid tumor such as melanoma, head and neck, liver or kidney cancer. The CDR3 runs from the conserved cysteine through the conserved F or W. D genes are given only for firm matches. Clone size, where shown, is once, few, many, or a class for clones that have expanded.

abundance	v_gene	j_gene	d_gene	CDR3aa	CDR3nt
NA	TRBV11-2	TRBJ1-3	NA	CASSSPTSDNSGNTIYF	TGTGCCAGCAGCTCCCCAACATCGGATAACTCTGGAAACACCATATATTTT
NA	TRBV7-9	TRBJ1-1	NA	CASREGGNPEAFF	TGTGCCAGCAGGGAGGGGGGAAACCCTGAAGCTTTCTTT
NA	TRBV15	TRBJ1-2	NA	CATSSPSVPNYGYTF	TGTGCCACCAGCAGCCCGTCAGTCCCTAACTATGGCTACACCTTC
NA	TRBV11-2	TRBJ2-1	TRBD2	CASSLGGGVSYNEQFF	TGTGCCAGCAGCTTAGGCGGGGGGGTTTCCTACAATGAGCAGTTCTTC
few	TRBV12-5	TRBJ1-5	TRBD1	CASGPGQGSGQPQHF	TGTGCTAGTGGTCCCGGACAGGGATCGGGACAGCCCCAGCATTTT
NA	TRBV4-1	TRBJ2-7	TRBD1	CASSQRTGGADHEQYF	TGCGCCAGCAGCCAGCGAACAGGGGGCGCGGACCACGAGCAGTACTTC
NA	TRBV7-2	TRBJ1-5	TRBD1	CASSLADRSSRQPQHF	TGTGCCAGCAGCTTAGCGGACAGGTCAAGTAGACAGCCCCAGCATTTT
once	TRBV6-5	TRBJ1-4	TRBD1	CASSYSGTGGNEKLFF	TGTGCCAGCAGTTACTCAGGGACAGGGGGAAATGAAAAACTGTTTTTT
NA	TRBV4-3	TRBJ1-4	NA	CASSQDDAGRNEKLFF	TGCGCCAGCAGCCAAGATGACGCAGGCCGTAATGAAAAACTGTTTTTT
NA	TRBV7-9	TRBJ2-5	NA	CASSPYGVTQYF	TGTGCCAGCAGCCCCTACGGGGTGACCCAGTACTTC
NA	TRBV19	TRBJ2-6	NA	CASSREAPNSGANVLTF	TGTGCCAGTAGTAGAGAGGCACCGAACTCTGGGGCCAACGTCCTGACTTTC